The rows below give T cell receptor beta chains drawn from one sample of a study of blood T cell repertoires in COVID-19. Generated by immunoSEQ multiplex PCR, the TCRdb table keeps only in-frame clones and is missing some. The table lists about 95,000 clones, around 85% of them singletons. Sample: peripheral blood. These receptors originate from a man older than 75 with active or convalescent COVID-19. Both conserved end residues are part of each CDR3. D genes are given only for firm matches. Where a row states a size, it is once, few, many or the class of an expanded clone; other rows omit it.

size,D,V,J,CDR3,DNA
.,.,TRBV2,TRBJ1-5,CASSGGSGGNNQPQHF,TGTGCCAGCAGTGGGGGGTCCGGGGGTAACAATCAGCCCCAGCATTTT
.,TRBD1,TRBV4-1,TRBJ1-4,CASSPDRGLANEKLFF,TGCGCCAGCAGTCCCGACAGGGGGCTAGCTAATGAAAAACTGTTTTTT
.,TRBD2,TRBV29-1,TRBJ2-4,CSVESAGGRAKNIQYF,TGCAGCGTTGAAAGCGCGGGGGGTAGAGCCAAAAACATTCAGTACTTC
once,.,TRBV6-6,TRBJ2-1,CASSYSHAVGEQFF,TGTGCCAGCAGTTACTCCCACGCGGTCGGGGAGCAGTTCTTC
.,TRBD2,TRBV6-5,TRBJ2-7,CASSYSGLAREQYF,TGTGCCAGCAGTTACAGCGGACTAGCGCGCGAGCAGTACTTC
.,.,TRBV7-3,TRBJ1-6,CASSATGGYNSPLHF,TGTGCCAGCAGCGCAACCGGGGGGTATAATTCACCCCTCCACTTT
.,.,TRBV5-1,TRBJ2-5,CASSSEPGVAQYF,TGCGCCAGCAGCTCCGAACCTGGAGTGGCCCAGTACTTC
.,.,TRBV7-7,TRBJ2-2,CASSLRTENTGELFF,TGTGCCAGCAGCTTAAGGACAGAAAACACCGGGGAGCTGTTTTTT
.,.,TRBV19,TRBJ1-5,CASTDYSNQPQHF,TGTGCCAGCACAGATTATAGCAATCAGCCCCAGCATTTT
.,.,TRBV18,TRBJ1-5,CASSPETVSNQPQHF,TGTGCCAGCTCACCAGAGACAGTTAGCAATCAGCCCCAGCATTTT
.,.,TRBV6-5,TRBJ1-5,CASSPTGTNQPQHF,TGTGCCAGCAGCCCCACAGGGACGAATCAGCCCCAGCATTTT
.,TRBD1,TRBV5-1,TRBJ1-1,CASSGTDTYTEAFF,TGCGCCAGCAGCGGGACAGATACGTACACTGAAGCTTTCTTT
.,.,TRBV6-1,TRBJ1-1,CASSEGTEGSEAFF,TGTGCCAGCAGTGAGGGGACTGAGGGCTCTGAAGCTTTCTTT
.,.,TRBV4-2,TRBJ2-4,CASSQDTRISNIQYF,TGTGCCAGCAGCCAAGATACCAGGATATCAAACATTCAGTACTTC
.,.,TRBV6-6,TRBJ2-3,CASRQTDTQYF,TGTGCCAGCAGGCAGACAGATACGCAGTATTTT
.,.,TRBV9,TRBJ2-7,CASSVGPGQGYEQYF,TGTGCCAGCAGCGTAGGACCGGGACAAGGCTACGAGCAGTACTTC
.,TRBD2,TRBV9,TRBJ2-2,CASSASGGYTGELFF,TGTGCCAGCAGCGCTAGCGGGGGGTACACCGGGGAGCTGTTTTTT
.,TRBD1,TRBV7-2,TRBJ2-5,CASSLDKRQGRETQYF,TGTGCCAGCAGCTTAGATAAGAGACAGGGCCGAGAGACCCAGTACTTC
.,TRBD2,TRBV18,TRBJ2-7,CASSPGRAGGGVEQYF,TGTGCCAGCTCACCAGGGCGAGCGGGCGGGGGAGTCGAGCAGTACTTC
once,TRBD1,TRBV5-1,TRBJ2-3,CASSLGFTGGTDTQYF,TGCGCCAGCAGCTTGGGGTTCACAGGGGGCACAGATACGCAGTATTTT
once,TRBD2,TRBV5-4,TRBJ2-1,CASSLVSGGDNEQFF,TGTGCCAGCAGCTTGGTGAGCGGGGGGGACAATGAGCAGTTCTTC
few,.,TRBV19,TRBJ1-5,CASTLGAGLGNQPQHF,TGTGCCAGTACCCTAGGGGCGGGGCTGGGCAATCAGCCCCAGCATTTT
once,.,TRBV6-5,TRBJ1-5,CASRGIRRGQPQHF,TGTGCCAGCCGGGGGATTCGCCGCGGTCAGCCCCAGCATTTT
.,.,TRBV6-4,TRBJ1-1,CASKPSGGAQGAEAFF,TGTGCCAGCAAACCTTCCGGGGGGGCGCAAGGCGCTGAAGCTTTCTTT
.,TRBD2,TRBV5-1,TRBJ2-1,CASSLAGSSYNEQFF,TGCGCCAGCAGCCTAGCGGGGAGCTCCTACAATGAGCAGTTCTTC
once,.,TRBV27,TRBJ2-1,CASRSQGFNNEQFF,TGTGCCAGCAGGAGCCAGGGGTTCAACAATGAGCAGTTCTTC
.,.,TRBV27,TRBJ2-1,CASAELDNLGYNEQFF,TGTGCCAGCGCCGAATTAGACAACTTGGGCTACAATGAGCAGTTCTTC
.,.,TRBV4-1,TRBJ1-6,CAAGGTQWDSPLHF,TGCGCCGCCGGGGGAACCCAATGGGATTCACCCCTCCACTTT
.,.,TRBV5-5,TRBJ1-3,CASSITRASGGNTIYF,TGTGCCAGCAGCATCACCAGGGCATCGGGTGGAAACACCATATATTTT
few,.,TRBV18,TRBJ1-1,CASSPQGAGDTEAFF,TGTGCCAGCTCACCTCAAGGCGCAGGGGACACTGAAGCTTTCTTT
.,.,TRBV15,TRBJ2-4,CATSRGGLRNIQYF,TGTGCCACCAGCAGAGGGGGACTGAGAAACATTCAGTACTTC
.,.,TRBV6-6,TRBJ1-6,CASRLDSYNSPLHF,TGTGCCAGCAGATTGGACAGCTATAATTCACCCCTCCACTTT
.,TRBD1,TRBV19,TRBJ2-4,CASSIRGTGTAKNIQYF,TGTGCCAGTAGTATACGAGGGACAGGGACGGCCAAAAACATTCAGTACTTC
.,TRBD2,TRBV15,TRBJ2-7,CATSRGGGRLAGSYEQYF,TGTGCCACCAGCAGAGGGGGGGGGAGACTAGCGGGCTCCTACGAGCAGTACTTC
.,.,TRBV14,TRBJ2-6,CASSPLSGANVLTF,TGTGCCAGCAGTCCCCTGTCTGGGGCCAACGTCCTGACTTTC
few,TRBD1,TRBV2,TRBJ1-5,CASNRDRGDQPQHF,TGTGCCAGCAACCGGGACAGAGGCGATCAGCCCCAGCATTTT
.,TRBD2,TRBV19,TRBJ2-5,CASTLAGVGTQYF,TGTGCCAGCACACTAGCGGGGGTCGGGACCCAGTACTTC
.,.,TRBV3-1/TRBV3-2,TRBJ2-1,CASSQDQVSYNEQFF,TGTGCCAGCAGCCAAGACCAGGTGTCCTACAATGAGCAGTTCTTC
.,TRBD2,TRBV5-4,TRBJ2-3,CASSFTGLATDTQYF,TGTGCCAGCAGCTTTACGGGACTAGCGACAGATACGCAGTATTTT
.,.,TRBV28,TRBJ1-1,CASSLLAGGGTEAFF,TGTGCCAGCAGCCTCCTCGCGGGGGGCGGCACTGAAGCTTTCTTT
.,TRBD2,TRBV9,TRBJ2-5,CASKRAGGPRETQYF,TGTGCCAGCAAAAGGGCGGGGGGGCCGCGAGAGACCCAGTACTTC
.,TRBD1,TRBV28,TRBJ1-5,CASSLPGQGVGNQPQHF,TGTGCCAGCAGTTTACCCGGACAGGGGGTTGGCAATCAGCCCCAGCATTTT
.,.,TRBV5-8,TRBJ1-1,CASSGGVVTGKAFF,TGTGCCAGCAGCGGTGGAGTGGTTACAGGAAAAGCTTTCTTT
.,.,TRBV7-9,TRBJ2-7,CASSADRFAYEQYF,TGTGCCAGCAGTGCCGACAGGTTTGCCTACGAGCAGTACTTC
.,.,TRBV24-1,TRBJ1-4,CATPVAGEVGNEKLFF,TGTGCCACCCCCGTGGCAGGCGAAGTGGGTAATGAAAAACTGTTTTTT
.,.,TRBV9,TRBJ2-3,CASSEPSGRGGGTDTQYF,TGTGCCAGCAGCGAGCCCTCAGGGCGGGGTGGCGGCACAGATACGCAGTATTTT
.,.,TRBV19,TRBJ2-4,CASSPRSTDIQYF,TGTGCCAGTAGCCCCCGGTCCACGGACATTCAGTACTTC
few,.,TRBV9,TRBJ2-3,CASSVGPSARVDTQYF,TGTGCCAGCAGCGTAGGACCGAGCGCGCGGGTTGATACGCAGTATTTT
once,.,TRBV21-1,TRBJ2-3,CASSNRAGTHTDTQYF,TGTGCCAGCAGCAACCGAGCGGGGACCCACACAGATACGCAGTATTTT
.,.,TRBV3-1/TRBV3-2,TRBJ1-4,CASSQDAGANEKLFF,TGTGCCAGCAGCCAAGATGCGGGGGCTAATGAAAAACTGTTTTTT
.,TRBD1,TRBV14,TRBJ1-1,CASSARTGRGGTEAFF,TGTGCCAGCAGCGCCCGGACAGGGCGAGGGGGCACTGAAGCTTTCTTT
.,.,TRBV25-1,TRBJ1-6,CASSQEGIGSPLHF,TGTGCCAGCAGTCAGGAGGGGATTGGTTCACCCCTCCACTTT
.,TRBD2,TRBV6-5,TRBJ2-4,CASSYAGGGNIQYF,TGTGCCAGCAGTTACGCGGGAGGGGGAAACATTCAGTACTTC
.,.,TRBV12-3/TRBV12-4,TRBJ1-5,CASSQFSNQPQHF,TGTGCCAGCAGCCAGTTTAGCAATCAGCCCCAGCATTTT
.,.,TRBV27,TRBJ1-1,CASSLFRDTNTEAFF,TGTGCCAGCAGTTTATTTAGGGACACCAACACTGAAGCTTTCTTT